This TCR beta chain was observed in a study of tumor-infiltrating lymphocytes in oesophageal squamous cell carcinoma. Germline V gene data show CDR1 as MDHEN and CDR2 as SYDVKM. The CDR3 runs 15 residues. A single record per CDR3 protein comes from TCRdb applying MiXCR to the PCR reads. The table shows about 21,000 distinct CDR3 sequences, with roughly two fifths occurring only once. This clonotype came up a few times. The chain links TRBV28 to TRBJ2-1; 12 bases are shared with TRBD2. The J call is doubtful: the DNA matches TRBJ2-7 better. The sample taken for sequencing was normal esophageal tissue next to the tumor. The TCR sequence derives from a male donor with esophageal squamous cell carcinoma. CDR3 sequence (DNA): TGTGCCAGCAGTTGGACTAGCGGGGCCTACAATGAGCAGTACTTC. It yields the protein CASSWTSGAYNEQYF.